Presented here are 32 T cell receptor beta chains from one specimen sequenced in a study of control samples from healthy donors and cancer patients. Profiling relied on immunoSEQ multiplex PCR, and the TCRdb table lists in-frame clones only, not all of them. The sample consists of approximately 110,000 clones, roughly nine tenths of them appearing once. Sequenced sample: blood. The receptors were sampled from a woman aged 18 to 35 in good health.

This clone turned up a few times. The V call is TRBV18, the J call TRBJ1-1, with D maybe TRBD1 (5 bases). The CDR3 runs 13 residues. The germline V gene has CDR1 KGHSH and CDR2 LQKENI. Trimming took off 3 bases at V and 1 base at J, with 6 bases between the two ends. The CDR3 loop reads CASSPDKNTEAFF. Here the CDR3 DNA reads TGTGCCAGCTCACCGGACAAGAACACTGAAGCTTTCTTT.

The CDR3 sequence: CASSLLVSDTQYF. DNA for the CDR3: TGTGCCAGCAGCCTCCTAGTATCAGATACGCAGTATTTT. The V gene is TRBV7-6, the J gene TRBJ2-3; D is uncertain. Germline CDR1 SGHVS, CDR2 FNYEAQ. Trimming took 5 bases from V and 4 from J, leaving 10 bases between them. CDR3 size: 13 residues.

This clone was observed a handful of times. This sequence joins TRBV4-3 and TRBJ1-2; D is unresolved. The germline CDR1 and CDR2 sequences are LGHNA and YSLEER. The CDR3 extends over 13 amino acids. The V and J ends lost 5 bases and 8 bases respectively, with 15 bases between them. In nucleotides, the CDR3 is TGCGCCAGCAGCTCATTTACGGGTGGCGGCTACACCTTC. Protein: CASSSFTGGGYTF.

The chain joins TRBV11-3 to TRBJ2-7, with D tentatively TRBD1 (5 bases). V was clipped by 2 bases and J by 0 bases, with 8 bases between them. The length of the CDR3 is 14 residues. CDR1 and CDR2 from the germline V gene are SGHNT and YENEEA. The CDR3 region is CASSLRQGSYEQYF. The CDR3 nucleotides are TGTGCCAGCAGCTTACGGCAGGGCTCCTACGAGCAGTACTTC.

The V call is TRBV28, the J call TRBJ1-1, with D tentatively TRBD1 (5 bases). V was shortened by 5 bases and J by 5 bases, with 15 bases between the two germline ends. The CDR3 spans 14 residues. CDR1 and CDR2 (germline): MDHEN, SYDVKM. The CDR3, as DNA: TGTGCCAGCAGTCGGCCGGGGCTGGTTACTGAAGCTTTCTTT. This translates into CASSRPGLVTEAFF.

The CDR3, as DNA: TGTGCCAGTAGCTTTTTCCTCTCTGGAAACACCATATATTTT. It is translated as CASSFFLSGNTIYF. This chain links TRBV19 with TRBJ1-3; D remains ambiguous. The germline V gene has CDR1 LNHDA and CDR2 SQIVND (reference sequence). This CDR3 region has 14 residues. Trimming cost V 6 bases and J 0 bases, with 9 bases left between them.

The genes are TRBV2 and TRBJ1-6; D gene uncertain. CDR1 and CDR2 (germline): SNHLY, FYNNEI. Trimming cost V 7 bases and J 10 bases, with 11 bases left between them. The CDR3 extends over 12 amino acids. The CDR3 region is CASTPPGSPLHF. The CDR3 DNA reads as TGTGCCAGCACCCCCCCAGGATCACCCCTCCACTTT.

A note on this clone: The junction shows a germline mismatch at one end, possibly a read error. The DNA of the CDR3 is TGCGCCAGCAGTAAGTCCGGGGAGCTGTTTTTT. Translated, it gives CASSKSGELFF. V usage is TRBV10-1 and J usage is TRBJ2-2, with D uncertain. The CDR3 extends over 11 amino acids. CDR1 and CDR2 from the germline V gene are WNHNN and SYGVQD (reference sequence).

This clone was counted a few times. The rearrangement uses TRBV28 and TRBJ1-5, with unresolved D. CDR3 length: 13 residues. Per germline, CDR1 MDHEN and CDR2 SYDVKM. The V end was cut by 5 bases, the J end by 2 bases, with 7 bases between. CDR3 loop: CASSIRGNQPQHF. DNA for the CDR3: TGTGCCAGCAGTATCCGTGGCAATCAGCCCCAGCATTTT.

The chain recombines TRBV18 with TRBJ1-4, with 9 bases fitting TRBD1. The V and J ends lost 5 bases and 5 bases, in that order; junction bases with no gene match: 9. Germline CDR1 is KGHSH and CDR2 is LQKENI. The CDR3 extends over 16 amino acids. Written as DNA, the CDR3 is TGTGCCAGCTCATCACTAACCGGGACAGGGAATGAAAAACTGTTTTTT. This sequence encodes CASSSLTGTGNEKLFF.

The chain couples TRBV23-1 to TRBJ2-5; D is unclear. TRBV23-1 is an open reading frame whose function is uncertain. Trimming stripped 7 bases from V and 5 bases from J, with 11 bases between. The CDR3 extends over 12 amino acids. The CDR3 region is CASTSIGETQYF. CDR3 DNA: TGCGCCAGCACTTCAATAGGCGAGACCCAGTACTTC.

The chain links TRBV4-3 to TRBJ2-1, with D maybe TRBD2 (5 bases). Germline V lookup: CDR1 LGHNA, CDR2 YSLEER. The CDR3 is 17 residues long. V was shortened by 0 bases and J by 0 bases, with 12 bases between the two germline ends. The CDR3 loop is CASSQDTTTSSYNEQFF. The CDR3 nucleotides read TGCGCCAGCAGCCAAGATACGACTACCAGCTCCTACAATGAGCAGTTCTTC.

The V and J genes are TRBV5-4 and TRBJ1-2; 11 positions agree with TRBD1. The CDR3 has 16 amino acids. CDR1 and CDR2 from the germline V gene are SGHNT and YYREEE (reference sequence). Trimming cost V 4 bases and J 2 bases; bases outside gene matches: 7. The CDR3, as DNA: TGTGCCAGCAGCCCAGATCGGACAGGGGGCAACTATGGCTACACCTTC. Residues: CASSPDRTGGNYGYTF.

This rearrangement joins TRBV4-3 to TRBJ2-2; D remains ambiguous. The CDR3 is made up of 13 amino acids. Trimming shortened V by 1 base and J by 6 bases, and 6 bases separated the two germline ends. The germline gives CDR1 LGHNA, CDR2 YSLEER. In DNA, the CDR3 is TGCGCCAGCAGCCAAGGAACTCCCGGGGAGCTGTTTTTT. As protein: CASSQGTPGELFF.

The chain joins TRBV4-1 to TRBJ2-2; TRBD1 matches at 8 bases. The CDR3 sequence is 19 residues long. With V trimmed by 0 bases and J by 3 bases, 12 bases remained unmatched. CDR1 is MGHRA and CDR2 is YSYEKL in the germline V gene. CDR3 sequence (DNA): TGCGCCAGCAGCCAAGATCAAGGACAGGGTTTCCCCTACACCGGGGAGCTGTTTTTT. Residues: CASSQDQGQGFPYTGELFF.

The chain recombines TRBV6-2 or TRBV6-3 with TRBJ2-5; D is possibly TRBD2 (5 bases). Germline V gene sequence: CDR1 MNHEY, CDR2 SVGEGT. The ends were cut back, 0 bases at V and 4 bases at J, with 18 bases in the middle. This CDR3 has 17 residues. CDR3 nucleotides: TGTGCCAGCAGTTACTCGGACTCCTGGGTCGCAGCAGAGACCCAGTACTTC. Its translation: CASSYSDSWVAAETQYF.

The genes are TRBV18 and TRBJ1-1; 7 nucleotides align to TRBD1. The germline CDR1 and CDR2 sequences are KGHSH and LQKENI. Germline trimming cut 2 bases from V and 11 bases from J; bases unmatched to any gene: 8. This CDR3 has 13 residues. The CDR3 sequence is CASSPDRVRDAFF. Here the CDR3 DNA reads TGTGCCAGCTCACCAGACAGGGTAAGGGATGCTTTCTTT.

This clone was observed once. The chain carries TRBV19 and TRBJ1-1; no reliable D call. Trimming stripped 1 base from V and 7 bases from J, with 13 bases between. The V gene's germline CDR1 is LNHDA and CDR2 SQIVND (reference sequence). CDR3 length: 14 residues. CDR3 coding DNA: TGTGCCAGTAGTATAGTCGGTCGGAGGTTTGAAGCTTTCTTT. This translates into CASSIVGRRFEAFF.

The chain carries TRBV7-3 and TRBJ1-2; possibly TRBD1 for D (5 bases). The CDR3 length is 17 residues. Germline CDR1 and CDR2: SGHTA and FQGTGA. V lost 2 bases and J 0 bases, leaving 16 bases between the germline ends. The CDR3 DNA is TGTGCCAGCAGCTTACCTCCGGGACTGCGGACTAACTATGGCTACACCTTC. Translation gives CASSLPPGLRTNYGYTF.

The chain links TRBV6-2 or TRBV6-3 to TRBJ2-7; 12 nucleotides agree with TRBD2. J gave up 12 bases and V 3 bases, and 3 bases lay outside the gene matches. Germline V gene data show CDR1 as MNHEY and CDR2 as SVGEGT. The CDR3 has 12 residues. The CDR3 spells CASSYSTSGRYF. The CDR3 DNA follows: TGTGCCAGCAGTTATTCGACTAGCGGGAGGTACTTC.

The chain carries TRBV12-3 or TRBV12-4 and TRBJ1-4; D gene unclear. V lost 3 bases, J lost 5 bases, and 4 bases lay in between. The CDR3 sequence is 12 residues long. In DNA form, the CDR3 reads TGTGCCAGCAGTTTCCAAAATGAAAAACTGTTTTTT. It codes for CASSFQNEKLFF.

The CDR3 here is CASSPDRGPSGVEKLFF. CDR3 sequence (DNA): TGTGCCAGCTCACCGGACAGGGGCCCCTCCGGGGTCGAAAAACTGTTTTTT. The V call is TRBV18, the J call TRBJ1-4, with 9 bases lining up with TRBD1. J gave up 8 bases and V 3 bases, and 13 bases lay outside the gene matches. The CDR3 runs to 17 residues. Germline lookup yields CDR1 KGHSH and CDR2 LQKENI.

The V and J genes are TRBV4-1 and TRBJ2-7; TRBD1 matches 8 bases. The V segment lost 6 bases and the J segment 4 bases; nucleotides outside the gene matches: 8. CDR1 is MGHRA and CDR2 is YSYEKL in the germline V gene. This CDR3 has 14 residues. Here the CDR3 DNA reads TGCGCCAGCAGTCCCGGGACAGGTAATTACGAGCAGTACTTC. This translates into CASSPGTGNYEQYF.

The rearrangement links TRBV18 to TRBJ1-3; D is perhaps TRBD1 (5 bases). Per the germline V gene, CDR1 is KGHSH and CDR2 is LQKENI. Between the trimmed V and J ends, which lost 5 bases and 5 bases, there was a span of 10 bases. The CDR3 consists of 13 residues. CDR3 nucleotide sequence: TGTGCCAGCTCAGGGGCGGACCGAAACACCATATATTTT. As protein: CASSGADRNTIYF. Supplemented by reference TRBV18 and TRBJ1-3, the full variable domain reads NAGVMQNPRHLVRRRGQEARLRCSPMKGHSHVYWYRQLPEEGLKFMVYLQKENIIDESGMPKERFSAEFPKEGPSILRIQQVVRGDSAAYFCASSGADRNTIYFGEGSWLTVV.

The J gene is TRBJ2-3, the V gene TRBV6-1; 8 nucleotides match TRBD2. V trimming: 3 bases; J trimming: 4 bases; junction bases outside the gene matches: 15. Germline values: CDR1 MNHNS, CDR2 SASEGT. The CDR3 runs 18 residues. The CDR3 DNA follows: TGTGCCAGCAGTGAGCTAAACGTAGCGGGAACGGTCGCAGATACGCAGTATTTT. Residues: CASSELNVAGTVADTQYF.

This sequence joins TRBV12-5 and TRBJ1-5; unclear D gene. The V end was cut by 0 bases, the J end by 11 bases, with 20 bases between. The germline CDR1 and CDR2 sequences are LGHNT and FRNRAP. This CDR3 has 16 residues. The CDR3 spells CASGLVPGSGQSAQHF. The CDR3 nucleotides are TGTGCTAGTGGTTTGGTACCTGGGTCTGGTCAATCAGCCCAGCATTTT.

V usage is TRBV28 and J usage is TRBJ2-2; D might be TRBD1 (6 bases). The CDR3 length is 17 residues. Germline V CDR1 and CDR2: MDHEN, SYDVKM. V shed 3 bases and J shed 2 bases, with 16 bases lying between them. CDR3 bases: TGTGCCAGCAGTTTCCCCGCAGGGGCGGTAAACACCGGGGAGCTGTTTTTT. It is translated as CASSFPAGAVNTGELFF.

The V and J genes are TRBV4-3 and TRBJ1-2, with D hard to call. The germline V gene has CDR1 LGHNA and CDR2 YSLEER. The CDR3 length is 14 residues. Trimming cost V 0 bases and J 1 base, with 6 bases left between them. Written as DNA, the CDR3 is TGCGCCAGCAGCCAAGACAACGTTAACTATGGCTACACCTTC. This translates into CASSQDNVNYGYTF.

With regard to this clone: Because the CDR3 is missing its conserved closing phenylalanine or tryptophan, this is likely a read error. No DNA is shown, since the ends of the CDR3 on it are uncertain; the CDR3 is the one TCRdb lists. The chain uses TRBV24-1 and TRBJ1-2. The CDR3 length is 12 residues, termini included. Per germline, CDR1 KGHDR and CDR2 SFDVKD. The CDR3 reads CATSDLPSLPAV.

This chain links TRBV19 with TRBJ2-2; D ambiguous. CDR1 is LNHDA and CDR2 is SQIVND in the germline V gene (reference sequence). The germline V and J ends were trimmed by 3 bases and 6 bases, with 5 bases remaining between them. CDR3 length equals 12 residues. In nucleotides, the CDR3 is TGTGCCAGTAGTATTCAGGCCGGGGAGCTGTTTTTT. Amino acids: CASSIQAGELFF.

The chain carries TRBV7-8 and TRBJ2-1; no clear D gene. V lost 4 bases, J lost 4 bases, and 11 bases lay in between. The CDR3 spans 14 residues. Looked up from germline, CDR1 is SGHVS and CDR2 is FQNEAQ. CDR3 loop: CASSSPVSYNEQFF. The CDR3 DNA is TGTGCCAGCAGCTCCCCCGTATCATACAATGAGCAGTTCTTC.

V usage is TRBV2 and J usage is TRBJ1-5; D remains ambiguous. In germline, CDR1 is SNHLY, CDR2 FYNNEI. Trimming removed 0 bases from V and 0 bases from J, with 9 bases in between. The CDR3 has 16 amino acids. The CDR3 nucleotides read TGTGCCAGCAGTGAAGCGCTGTCCTATAGCAATCAGCCCCAGCATTTT. Translation: CASSEALSYSNQPQHF.